The 12 T cell receptor beta chains reported below all come from one sample, sequenced in a study of regulatory T cells in long-lasting Graves disease (TCRdb year 2021). The library came from multiplex PCR. Sequenced on an Illumina HiSeq 4000. To build TCR beta libraries, CDR3 regions were amplified by Arm-PCR using iRepertoire HTBI primers. The public reads were reanalyzed by TCRdb: fastp trimming at Q25, MiXCR alignment, in-frame beta chains only. Identical CDR3 proteins give one entry, which carries the most common genes and DNA. In all, the sample holds 420,000 or so distinct CDR3 sequences, and 16% of those were seen once. The ten largest clones take up around a quarter of the sample. Taken with the paper, the label for time point translates to: newly diagnosed GD, antithyroid drugs for less than 3 months. For both TCR sequencing and RNA sequencing, RNA was extracted from PBMCs using TRIzol. This sample was also put to use in a study of T cells in Graves' hyperthyroidism and ophthalmopathy.

Specimen: peripheral blood mononuclear cells (PBMCs), collected at new diagnosis, from a patient treated with antithyroid drugs. The receptor set was obtained from a young woman with Graves disease. Donor details come from another sample of the same person, matched by shared clones.

This clonotype has at least ten counts. The rearrangement links TRBV5-1 to TRBJ1-1; TRBD1 matches at 7 bases. The V gene's germline CDR1 is SGHRS and CDR2 YFSETQ. V shed 3 bases and J 2 bases; nucleotides not matched to a gene: 10. The CDR3 totals 16 residues. This CDR3 is CASSSRDTGANTEAFF. In DNA, the CDR3 is TGCGCCAGCAGCTCCCGGGACACAGGGGCCAACACTGAAGCTTTCTTT.

In its sample, this clonotype was seen many times. V is TRBV29-1 and J is TRBJ2-5; D is ambiguous. Germline V gene lookup returns CDR1 SQVTM and CDR2 ANQGSEA. The CDR3 has 14 amino acids. V was cut by 2 bases and J by 1 base, with 11 bases left in between. The CDR3 here is CSVEPRASQETQYF. The CDR3 DNA follows: TGCAGCGTTGAACCCAGAGCCTCCCAAGAGACCCAGTACTTC.

This clonotype occurred many times. V is TRBV18 and J is TRBJ1-2; tentatively, D is TRBD1 (6 bases). Trimming cost V 4 bases and J 5 bases, with 14 bases left between them. The CDR3 length is 14 residues. Germline V gene data show CDR1 as KGHSH and CDR2 as LQKENI. DNA of the CDR3: TGTGCCAGCTCACGAAAGACAGGACTGTATGGCTACACCTTC. Its protein is CASSRKTGLYGYTF. Using reference TRBV18 and TRBJ1-2 for the parts outside the CDR3, the full variable domain is NAGVMQNPRHLVRRRGQEARLRCSPMKGHSHVYWYRQLPEEGLKFMVYLQKENIIDESGMPKERFSAEFPKEGPSILRIQQVVRGDSAAYFCASSRKTGLYGYTFGSGTRLTVV.

The chain combines TRBV6-2 or TRBV6-3 with TRBJ1-3, with 7 bases identical to TRBD1. With 7 bases clipped from V and 3 bases from J, the junction kept 9 bases outside the gene matches. Germline V gene sequence: CDR1 MNHEY, CDR2 SVGEGT. This CDR3 is built from 15 residues. This CDR3 reads CASIGRDSGGNTIYF. The CDR3 region has the DNA TGTGCCAGCATAGGCCGGGACAGTGGTGGAAACACCATATATTTT.

The CDR3 protein is CASSFFDTGELFF. The CDR3 bases are TGCGCCAGCAGCTTCTTTGACACCGGGGAGCTGTTTTTT. The chain combines TRBV5-1 with TRBJ2-2; D is uncertain. The V and J ends lost 2 bases and 3 bases respectively, with 5 bases between them. The CDR3 is made up of 13 amino acids. Germline-derived CDR1 and CDR2 are SGHRS and YFSETQ.

This clonotype was counted between two and nine times. This chain links TRBV5-6 with TRBJ2-7; the D gene is possibly TRBD1 (6 bases). The ends were cut back, 3 bases at V and 7 bases at J, with 11 bases in the middle. CDR1 SGHDT and CDR2 YYEEEE come from the germline V gene. CDR3 length: 12 residues. As DNA, the CDR3 is TGTGCCAGCAGCTCGGACAGAAATGAGCAGTACTTC. Translated, it gives CASSSDRNEQYF. Filled out from reference TRBV5-6 and TRBJ2-7, the complete variable domain reads DAGVTQSPTHLIKTRGQQVTLRCSPKSGHDTVSWYQQALGQGPQFIFQYYEEEERQRGNFPDRFSGHQFPNYSSELNVNALLLGDSALYLCASSSDRNEQYFGPGTRLTVT.

This clonotype was counted ten times or more. This chain links TRBV29-1 with TRBJ1-1; D may be TRBD1 (6 bases). Trimming pared 3 bases from V and 7 bases from J, leaving 24 bases between. This CDR3 comprises 16 residues. Per germline, CDR1 SQVTM and CDR2 ANQGSEA. CDR3 in DNA: TGCAGCGTTGATCGGGCCGACGAGGGACAAACTAATGAAGCTTTCTTT. This codes for CSVDRADEGQTNEAFF.

Concerning this clonotype itself: The conserved final phenylalanine or tryptophan is absent from the CDR3, which likely points to a read error. This chain connects TRBV6-2 or TRBV6-3 to TRBJ1-5; TRBD1 aligns across 7 bases. Per germline, CDR1 MNHEY and CDR2 SVGEGT. The trim removed 2 bases at V and 9 bases at J, leaving 7 bases unmatched. CDR3 length: 14 amino acids. CDR3 coding DNA: TGTGCCAGCAGTTACCGATCAGGGGGTCTGCCCCAGCATTCT. This gives the protein CASSYRSGGLPQHS.

This clonotype has a count of ten or more. The chain has TRBV27 and TRBJ2-7, with TRBD1 matching 10 bases. The CDR3 has 13 residues. CDR1 is MNHEY, CDR2 SMNVEV, per germline (reference sequence). The ends lost 8 bases at V and 3 bases at J; junction bases unmatched: 4. The CDR3 DNA is TGTGCCAGCCGGGACAGGGGATTCTACGAGCAGTACTTC. Translated, it gives CASRDRGFYEQYF.

Many counts were recorded for this clonotype. J is TRBJ2-1 and V is TRBV7-9; D is unresolved. CDR1 and CDR2 (germline): SEHNR, FQNEAQ (reference sequence). The CDR3 has 11 residues. Trimming cost V 2 bases and J 10 bases, with 6 bases left between them. The CDR3 bases are TGTGCCAGCAGCTTATACCTAGAGCAGTTCTTC. Encoded protein: CASSLYLEQFF.

The chain recombines TRBV14 with TRBJ2-2; no definite D call. Trimming removed 4 bases at V and 3 bases at J, with 12 bases between. This CDR3 comprises 15 residues. Per germline, CDR1 SGHDN and CDR2 FVKESK. The CDR3 DNA reads TGTGCCAGCAGCCCCGGGCAGCGATACACCGGGGAGCTGTTTTTT. Protein product: CASSPGQRYTGELFF.

This clonotype appeared once. The rearrangement uses TRBV29-1 and TRBJ2-3; 7 bases line up with TRBD2. The length of the CDR3 is 12 residues. V shed 7 bases and J 3 bases; nucleotides not matched to a gene: 4. Germline loops: CDR1 SQVTM, CDR2 ANQGSEA. CDR3 residues: CSESGLTDTQYF. CDR3 nucleotides: TGCAGCGAGTCGGGACTAACAGATACGCAGTATTTT.